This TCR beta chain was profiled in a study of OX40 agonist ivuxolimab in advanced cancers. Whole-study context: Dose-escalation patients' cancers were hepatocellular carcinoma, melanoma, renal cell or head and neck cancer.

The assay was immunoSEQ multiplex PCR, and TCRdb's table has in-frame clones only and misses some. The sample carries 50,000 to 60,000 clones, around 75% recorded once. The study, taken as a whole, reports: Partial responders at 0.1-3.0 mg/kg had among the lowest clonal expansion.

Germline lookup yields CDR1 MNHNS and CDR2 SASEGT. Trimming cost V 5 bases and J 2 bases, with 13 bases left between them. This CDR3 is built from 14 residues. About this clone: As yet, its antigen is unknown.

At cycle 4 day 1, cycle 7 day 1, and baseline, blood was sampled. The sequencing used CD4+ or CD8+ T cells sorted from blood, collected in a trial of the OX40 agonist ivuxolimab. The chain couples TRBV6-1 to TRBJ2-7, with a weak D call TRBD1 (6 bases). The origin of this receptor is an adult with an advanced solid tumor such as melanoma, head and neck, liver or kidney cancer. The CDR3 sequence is CASSPQQGTYEQYF. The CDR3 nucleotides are TGTGCCAGCAGTCCTCAACAGGGAACCTACGAGCAGTACTTC.